This T cell receptor beta chain was found in a study of T cell responses to AZD1222 COVID-19 vaccine. CDR3 length: 14 amino acids. V was clipped by 4 bases and J by 7 bases; unmatched bases: 10. From germline, CDR1 is SGHDN and CDR2 FVKESK. Study results and caveats: Regions 160-218 and 743-854 held dominance among vaccine-associated CD4 TCRs, which spanned spike. Seropositive status at baseline applied to only 5 to 7 AZD1222 recipients. Spike-specific TCRs gained breadth and depth after people received two AZD1222 doses.

Libraries were prepared by immunoSEQ multiplex PCR; TCRdb keeps only in-frame clonotypes and omits some of them. Altogether 150,000 to 200,000 clones are present, 90% to 95% being singletons, with the ten largest covering roughly 1.2%. Regarding this clone: What it binds is not known.

The TCR comes from an adult who received the AZD1222 COVID-19 vaccine. The chain has TRBV14 and TRBJ2-7, with 7 nucleotides matching TRBD1. This sample comprised peripheral blood, obtained 28 days after the second AZD1222 dose. The CDR3 reads CASSPKSRQGEQYF. Here the CDR3 DNA reads TGTGCCAGCAGCCCAAAATCCAGACAGGGTGAGCAGTACTTC.